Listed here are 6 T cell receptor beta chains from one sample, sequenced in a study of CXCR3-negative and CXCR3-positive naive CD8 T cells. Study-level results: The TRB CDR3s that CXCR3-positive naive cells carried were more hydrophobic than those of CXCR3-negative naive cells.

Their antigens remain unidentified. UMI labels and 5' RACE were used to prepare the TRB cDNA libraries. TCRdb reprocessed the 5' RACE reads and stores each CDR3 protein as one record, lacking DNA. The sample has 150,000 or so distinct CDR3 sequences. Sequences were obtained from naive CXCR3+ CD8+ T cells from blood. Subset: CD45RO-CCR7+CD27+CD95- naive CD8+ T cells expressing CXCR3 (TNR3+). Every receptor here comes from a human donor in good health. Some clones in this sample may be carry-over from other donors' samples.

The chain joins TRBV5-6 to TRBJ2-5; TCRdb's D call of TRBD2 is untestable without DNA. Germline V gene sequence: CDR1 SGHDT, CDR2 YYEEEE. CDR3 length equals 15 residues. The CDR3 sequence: CASLRLAVYQETQYF. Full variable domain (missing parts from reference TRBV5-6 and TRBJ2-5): DAGVTQSPTHLIKTRGQQVTLRCSPKSGHDTVSWYQQALGQGPQFIFQYYEEEERQRGNFPDRFSGHQFPNYSSELNVNALLLGDSALYLCASLRLAVYQETQYFGPGTRLLVL.

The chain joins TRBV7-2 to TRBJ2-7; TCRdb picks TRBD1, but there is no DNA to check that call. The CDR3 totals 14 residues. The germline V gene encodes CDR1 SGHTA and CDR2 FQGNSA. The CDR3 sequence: CASSLNPGFYEQYF.

CDR3 residues: CASRTGAKLNTEAFF. This sequence joins TRBV27 and TRBJ1-1; the D call from TCRdb, TRBD1, cannot be confirmed without DNA. CDR3 length equals 15 residues. Germline assignment: CDR1 MNHEY and CDR2 SMNVEV (reference sequence).

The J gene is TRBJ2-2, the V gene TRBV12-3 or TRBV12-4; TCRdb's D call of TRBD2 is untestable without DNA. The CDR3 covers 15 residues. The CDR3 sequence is CASSPPEMNTGELFF.

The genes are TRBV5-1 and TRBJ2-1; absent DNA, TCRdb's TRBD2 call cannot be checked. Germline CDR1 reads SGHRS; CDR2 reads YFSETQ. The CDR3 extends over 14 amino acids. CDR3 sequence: CASTPPSDHNEQFF. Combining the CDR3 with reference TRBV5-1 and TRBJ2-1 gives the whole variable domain KAGVTQTPRYLIKTRGQQVTLSCSPISGHRSVSWYQQTPGQGLQFLFEYFSETQRNKGNFPGRFSGRQFSNSRSEMNVSTLELGDSALYLCASTPPSDHNEQFFGPGTRLTVL.

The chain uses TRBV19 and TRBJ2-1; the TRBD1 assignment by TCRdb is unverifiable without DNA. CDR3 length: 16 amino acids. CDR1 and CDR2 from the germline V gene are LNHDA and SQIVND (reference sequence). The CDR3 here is CASSIGGLGSYNEQFF.